One TCR beta chain is described in this entry. Its antigen is as yet unknown. These data are taken from a study of post-analysis software for immune sequencing data. On the study more broadly: Relapsing-remitting, secondary progressive and progressive-relapsing multiple sclerosis courses were included. Regarding the study as a whole: When patients were compared with controls, about five TRBV segments were more frequent, TRBV5-6, TRBV5-1 and TRBV20-1 among them. Diversity measured as normalized Chao1 was significantly lower in multiple sclerosis patients than in controls. Strong co-clustering by F measure linked samples that shared a preparation batch.

TCR beta cDNA libraries included unique molecular identifiers. T cells numbering about 0.95 to 10 million gave rise to 400,000 to 550,000 cDNA molecules. TCRdb recomputed calls from the PCR reads with MiXCR, one row per CDR3 protein. The sample consists of about 810,000 distinct CDR3 sequences, around 50% of them appearing once. Per the germline V gene, CDR1 is SGHDT and CDR2 is YYEEEE. CDR3 length: 15 amino acids. This TCR came from a girl under 18 with multiple sclerosis. The chain couples TRBV5-6 to TRBJ2-5; 8 bases line up with TRBD1. The J call may be faulty, since TRBJ2-7 better matches the DNA end. Input material: blood. The CDR3: CASTPTRQGIDEQYF. CDR3 nucleotides: TGTGCCAGTACTCCTACCCGACAGGGGATAGACGAGCAGTACTTC.